The 31 T cell receptor beta chains below were found in one sample sequenced in a study of Graves' ophthalmopathy and Graves' hyperthyroidism (dated by TCRdb to between 2018 and 2020). Sequencing was carried out with an Illumina HiSeq 2000. For repertoire sequencing, TCR beta CDR3 regions were amplified from RNA transcripts. A first-round RT-PCR used HTBI primers with the Qiagen OneStep RT-PCR kit, followed by a second-round multiplex PCR, size selection and purification. In-frame beta chains were kept once TCRdb had trimmed the public reads at Q25 with fastp and called clones with MiXCR. All rows with the same CDR3 protein become a single entry with the most common DNA and genes. A total of about 480,000 distinct CDR3 sequences appear in this sample, around 15% of them only once. The ten largest clones capture 9.5% to 10% of the sample. Sample: blood. All receptors come from a woman aged 25 to 39 with Graves' ophthalmopathy. Donor details come from another sample of the same person, matched by shared clones.

This clonotype has a count of ten or more. The chain recombines TRBV12-3 or TRBV12-4 with TRBJ1-6, with D perhaps TRBD1 (5 bases). CDR3 length: 15 amino acids. V was cut by 1 base and J by 7 bases, with 11 bases left in between. Written as DNA, the CDR3 is TGTGCCAGCAGTTTAGTAGGGGCGGTGAATTCACCCCTCCACTTT. Its translation is CASSLVGAVNSPLHF.

This clonotype has more than one count but fewer than ten. J is TRBJ2-7 and V is TRBV30, with unresolved D. The CDR3 covers 14 residues. V lost 0 bases to trimming and J lost 3 bases, with 12 bases between them. Per the germline V gene, CDR1 is GTSNPN and CDR2 is SVGIG (reference sequence). DNA of the CDR3: TGTGCCTGGAGTGTACAAGGGATCAACTACGAGCAGTACTTC. Translating gives CAWSVQGINYEQYF.

This clonotype has a count of ten or more. The J gene is TRBJ1-1, the V gene TRBV7-8; no reliable D call. This CDR3 is built from 14 residues. Germline-derived CDR1 and CDR2 are SGHVS and FQNEAQ. The V end was cut by 8 bases, the J end by 4 bases, with 17 bases between. CDR3 DNA sequence: TGTGCCAGCCGCCAAGGTGGCGTGGGCACTGAAGCTTTCTTT. Protein sequence: CASRQGGVGTEAFF. Using reference TRBV7-8 and TRBJ1-1 for the parts outside the CDR3, the full variable domain is GAGVSQSPRYKVAKRGQDVALRCDPISGHVSLFWYQQALGQGPEFLTYFQNEAQLDKSGLPSDRFFAERPEGSVSTLKIQRTQQEDSAVYLCASRQGGVGTEAFFGQGTRLTVV.

The table lists this clonotype with many counts. This chain uses TRBV9 with TRBJ1-2; D is unclear. CDR1 and CDR2 from the germline V gene are SGDLS and YYNGEE. This CDR3 is 14 amino acids long. Trimming removed 0 bases from V and 6 bases from J, with 12 bases in between. CDR3 in DNA: TGTGCCAGCAGCGTAGAGGCGGTGATGGATGGCTACACCTTC. Translation gives CASSVEAVMDGYTF.

This clonotype was counted only a few times. The V gene is TRBV6-1, the J gene TRBJ1-2, with unresolved D. Germline V lookup: CDR1 MNHNS, CDR2 SASEGT. The CDR3 length is 13 residues. The germline V and J ends were trimmed by 7 bases and 3 bases, with 12 bases remaining between them. Here the CDR3 DNA reads TGTGCCAGCAACCCGGCTAGGGACTATGGCTACACCTTC. Its translation is CASNPARDYGYTF.

This clonotype was found many times. The gene calls are TRBV28 and TRBJ1-6; 8 nucleotides align to TRBD1. The CDR3 spans 14 residues. Germline CDR1 is MDHEN and CDR2 is SYDVKM. V lost 5 bases to trimming and J lost 10 bases; unmatched junction nucleotides: 7. CDR3 sequence: CASSPTGGRSPLHF. The CDR3 DNA is TGTGCCAGCAGTCCAACAGGGGGACGGTCACCCCTCCACTTT.

This clonotype was found many times. The rearrangement links TRBV5-1 to TRBJ1-1, with D unresolved. The CDR3 is made up of 11 amino acids. Trimming took off 0 bases at V and 5 bases at J, with 2 bases between the two ends. Germline CDR1 SGHRS, CDR2 YFSETQ. The CDR3: CASSLETEAFF. Here the CDR3 DNA reads TGCGCCAGCAGCTTGGAGACTGAAGCTTTCTTT.

This clonotype was observed many times. The chain uses TRBV12-3 or TRBV12-4 and TRBJ1-5; 8 bases map to TRBD1. This CDR3 region has 17 residues. V was pared by 5 bases and J by 4 bases, with 13 bases of the junction left unmatched. In nucleotides, the CDR3 is TGTGCCAGCAGTCGATCACCCCCCCAGGGGGCGAATCAGCCCCAGCATTTT. It codes for CASSRSPPQGANQPQHF.

This rearrangement joins TRBV29-1 to TRBJ2-2; no reliable D call. CDR1 is SQVTM, CDR2 ANQGSEA, per germline. The CDR3 length is 14 residues. V was trimmed by 7 bases and J by 0 bases, leaving 12 bases between them. The chain's CDR3 is CSALDRTNTGELFF. CDR3 DNA sequence: TGCAGCGCCCTGGACCGAACGAACACCGGGGAGCTGTTTTTT.

In its sample, this clonotype was seen once. The junction differs from germline at one of its ends, possibly a read error. The chain recombines TRBV12-3 or TRBV12-4 with TRBJ1-3; D may be TRBD1 (5 bases). The CDR3 is 15 amino acids. The CDR3 bases are TGTGCCAGCAGCTATGGGACTCAGCCTGGAAACACTATATATTTT. Protein: CASSYGTQPGNTIYF.

This clonotype appeared many times. The V and J genes are TRBV18 and TRBJ1-1; TRBD1 might be the D (6 bases). The CDR3 contains 14 residues. V lost 2 bases and J 4 bases, leaving 11 bases between the germline ends. Looked up from germline, CDR1 is KGHSH and CDR2 is LQKENI. The CDR3 loop is CASSPYRTATEAFF. As DNA, the CDR3 is TGTGCCAGCTCACCATACAGGACAGCCACTGAAGCTTTCTTT.

The chain combines TRBV12-3 or TRBV12-4 with TRBJ1-5, with TRBD1 matching over 10 bases. This CDR3 spans 18 amino acids. J gave up 0 bases and V 5 bases, and 10 bases lay outside the gene matches. The CDR3 reads CASSLGQGGKNSNQPQHF. Here the CDR3 DNA reads TGTGCCAGCAGTCTCGGACAGGGGGGGAAAAATAGCAATCAGCCCCAGCATTTT.

This clonotype was seen ten or more times. The rearrangement joins TRBV20-1 to TRBJ1-5, with D perhaps matching TRBD1 (5 bases). The CDR3 runs to 13 residues. The V end lost 7 bases, the J end lost 0 bases, and 10 bases lay between the germline ends. CDR1 and CDR2 (germline): DFQATT, SNEGSKA (reference sequence). For the CDR3, the DNA is TGCAGTGGGCAAGGGGATAGCAATCAGCCCCAGCATTTT. Translation: CSGQGDSNQPQHF.

The chain recombines TRBV3-1 with TRBJ1-1, with 8 bases identical to TRBD1. The V gene's germline CDR1 is LGHDT and CDR2 YNNKEL (reference sequence). The CDR3 sequence is 16 residues long. V lost 2 bases, J lost 1 base, and 6 bases stayed unmatched. For the CDR3, the DNA is TGTGCCAGCAGCCAACGGACAGGGTTAGGGAACACTGAAGCTTTCTTT. Translation: CASSQRTGLGNTEAFF.

CDR3 residues: CASSTRRASNQPQHF. CDR3 coding DNA: TGTGCCAGTAGTACCAGAAGGGCCAGCAATCAGCCCCAGCATTTT. This rearrangement joins TRBV19 to TRBJ1-5; D gene ambiguous. Deletions cut 4 bases from V and 1 base from J, with 11 bases between. The CDR3 totals 15 residues. Germline CDR1 LNHDA, CDR2 SQIVND (reference sequence).

This clonotype was found many times. This chain joins TRBV2 and TRBJ1-2; the D gene is possibly TRBD1 (5 bases). Trimming shortened V by 4 bases and J by 5 bases, and 11 bases separated the two germline ends. The CDR3 runs 13 residues. Germline CDR1 SNHLY, CDR2 FYNNEI. CDR3 in amino acids: CASSGSRAYGYTF. As DNA, the CDR3 is TGTGCCAGCAGTGGTAGCAGGGCATATGGCTACACCTTC.

This clonotype has ten or more counts. This chain connects TRBV4-1 to TRBJ1-1; 10 bases agree with TRBD1. J gave up 11 bases and V 4 bases, and 7 bases lay outside the gene matches. Germline CDR1 is MGHRA and CDR2 is YSYEKL. The CDR3 is 13 residues long. CDR3 in DNA: TGCGCCAGCAGCCTGGGGACAGGGGTGGGGGCTTTCTTT. Translation gives CASSLGTGVGAFF.

The gene calls are TRBV7-9 and TRBJ1-5, with unresolved D. Trimming removed 1 base from V and 1 base from J, with 8 bases in between. Per germline, CDR1 SEHNR and CDR2 FQNEAQ (reference sequence). The CDR3 is 15 amino acids. The CDR3 DNA reads as TGTGCCAGCAGCTTAGAGCGAGGAAGCAATCAGCCCCAGCATTTT. Translated: CASSLERGSNQPQHF.

This sequence joins TRBV30 and TRBJ1-6; tentatively, D is TRBD1 (5 bases). Per germline, CDR1 GTSNPN and CDR2 SVGIG (reference sequence). This CDR3 has 12 residues. V was cut by 4 bases and J by 10 bases, with 11 bases left in between. The CDR3 loop is CAWTAGWSPLHF. DNA of the CDR3: TGTGCCTGGACGGCAGGGTGGTCACCCCTCCACTTT.

The sample holds a few counts of this clonotype. Mismatch with germline at one junction end may stem from a read error. The rearrangement uses TRBV6-1 and TRBJ2-7, with D perhaps matching TRBD2 (5 bases). In germline, CDR1 is MNHNS, CDR2 SASEGT. The CDR3 length is 16 residues. CDR3: CASSEELGIGGYDQYF. As DNA, the CDR3 is TGTGCCAGCAGTGAAGAGTTGGGGATAGGAGGCTACGATCAGTACTTC.

This clonotype was counted many times. The V and J genes are TRBV28 and TRBJ1-2; a possible D gene is TRBD1 (5 bases). V lost 10 bases, J lost 7 bases, and 16 bases lay in between. Germline V gene lookup returns CDR1 MDHEN and CDR2 SYDVKM. This CDR3 has 12 amino acids. In nucleotides, the CDR3 is TGTGCCAAGGGACGGGTCTTGATTGGCTACACCTTC. It is translated as CAKGRVLIGYTF.

Worth noting for this clonotype: Compared with germline, one end of the junction differs, possibly owing to a read error. The chain recombines TRBV11-2 with TRBJ2-5; 8 nucleotides agree with TRBD1. Germline CDR1 SGHAT, CDR2 FQNNGV. This CDR3 has 17 amino acids. CDR3 residues: CASSLWSGRGRLETKYF. CDR3 coding DNA: TGTGCCAGCAGCTTATGGTCGGGCAGGGGGCGTTTAGAGACCAAGTACTTC.

With regard to this clonotype: The CDR3 carries no conserved terminal phenylalanine or tryptophan, so it likely arises from a read error. This rearrangement joins TRBV6-1 to TRBJ1-5; tentatively, D is TRBD1 (6 bases). CDR3 length equals 16 residues. Per the germline V gene, CDR1 is MNHNS and CDR2 is SASEGT. The CDR3 region has the DNA TGTGCCAGCATTGAAACAGGAGGGCAGGGGATTCAGCCCCAGCATGTT. It yields the protein CASIETGGQGIQPQHV.

This chain uses TRBV12-3 or TRBV12-4 with TRBJ2-5; D uncertain. V lost 3 bases and J 7 bases, leaving 12 bases between the germline ends. CDR3 length equals 13 residues. CDR3 nucleotides: TGTGCCAGCAGTTTGGAGACTCCTGGGACCCAGTACTTC. The encoded protein is CASSLETPGTQYF.

This clonotype has a count of ten or more. The rearrangement joins TRBV24-1 to TRBJ2-2; perhaps TRBD2 as D (5 bases). The CDR3 consists of 14 residues. Trimming stripped 0 bases from V and 6 bases from J, with 7 bases between. In germline, CDR1 is KGHDR, CDR2 SFDVKD. The chain's CDR3 is CATSDLKEAGELFF. Here the CDR3 DNA reads TGTGCCACCAGTGATTTGAAGGAGGCCGGGGAGCTGTTTTTT.

CDR3 sequence (DNA): TGTGCCAGCAGCCAACGGATGGCAGGGGGGGAGACCCAGTACTTC. As protein: CASSQRMAGGETQYF. The rearrangement links TRBV3-1 to TRBJ2-5; D might be TRBD1 (7 bases). Between the trimmed V and J ends, which lost 2 bases and 5 bases, there was a span of 15 bases. Germline V lookup: CDR1 LGHDT, CDR2 YNNKEL (reference sequence). CDR3 length: 15 amino acids.

This clonotype has a handful of counts. This chain links TRBV12-3 or TRBV12-4 with TRBJ1-3, with D perhaps TRBD1 (5 bases). The CDR3 spans 16 residues. Trimming stripped 5 bases from V and 0 bases from J, with 14 bases between. CDR3 in amino acids: CASSRGPPFSGNTIYF. CDR3 in DNA: TGTGCCAGCAGTCGGGGACCGCCGTTCTCTGGAAACACCATATATTTT.

Ten or more counts support this clonotype. The chain has TRBV20-1 and TRBJ2-7, with D uncertain. The length of the CDR3 is 10 residues. In germline, CDR1 is DFQATT, CDR2 SNEGSKA (reference sequence). V shed 4 bases and J shed 4 bases, with 5 bases lying between them. The CDR3 coding sequence is TGCAGTGCTACCCTTTACGAGCAGTACTTC. Translated, it gives CSATLYEQYF.

Many counts were recorded for this clonotype. The V gene is TRBV6-1, the J gene TRBJ2-7; the match to TRBD2 covers 9 bases. Germline V gene sequence: CDR1 MNHNS, CDR2 SASEGT. The J segment lost 5 bases and the V segment lost 6 bases, leaving 8 bases of the junction unmatched. This CDR3 region has 14 residues. CDR3 sequence reads: CASSGLAGGNEQYF. In DNA form, the CDR3 reads TGTGCCAGCAGCGGACTGGCGGGAGGGAACGAGCAGTACTTC.

V and J are TRBV30 and TRBJ2-7, with D perhaps TRBD1 (5 bases). Germline V CDR1 and CDR2: GTSNPN, SVGIG (reference sequence). The CDR3 runs 13 residues. V lost 3 bases and J lost 2, with 11 bases in between. The CDR3 region has the DNA TGTGCCTGGAGCACAGGCGCCCCCTACGAGCAGTACTTC. Translated: CAWSTGAPYEQYF.

The genes are TRBV9 and TRBJ2-2; a possible D gene is TRBD2 (6 bases). The V and J ends lost 6 bases and 7 bases respectively, with 16 bases between them. The CDR3 runs to 14 residues. Germline lookup yields CDR1 SGDLS and CDR2 YYNGEE. CDR3 sequence: CASNLAGRDGELFF. For the CDR3, the DNA is TGTGCCAGCAACCTCGCCGGGAGAGACGGGGAGCTGTTTTTT.